What follows are 18 T cell receptor beta chains derived from one specimen sequenced in a study of blood T cells in healthy people across ages. A second PCR, run for about 7 to 12 cycles, used a sample-barcoded 5' primer plus a J-beta primer mix. Each CDR3 protein is one row after TCRdb ran MiXCR on the 5' RACE reads. Among around 500,000 distinct CDR3 sequences listed, 40% to 50% were seen once. Sequencing used blood. These receptors all come from an elderly man in good health.

Notes on this clonotype: Germline and junction disagree at one end, which may indicate a read error. The chain couples TRBV10-3 to TRBJ2-1; D not certain. The CDR3 is 15 residues long. Per the germline V gene, CDR1 is ENHRY and CDR2 is SYGVKD. Written as DNA, the CDR3 is TGTGCCAACAGTGAGTCCCAGCAGGACCTCAATGAGCAGTTCTTC. Translating gives CANSESQQDLNEQFF.

V usage is TRBV7-2 and J usage is TRBJ1-2; tentatively, D is TRBD1 (5 bases). Per the germline V gene, CDR1 is SGHTA and CDR2 is FQGNSA. V gave up 0 bases and J gave up 3 bases, with 14 bases separating them. The CDR3 extends over 16 amino acids. The CDR3 DNA is TGTGCCAGCAGCTTAGCCTTGGGGGGGGGTGACTATGGCTACACCTTC. It yields the protein CASSLALGGGDYGYTF. Complete variable domain (other parts from reference TRBV7-2 and TRBJ1-2): GAGVSQSPSNKVTEKGKDVELRCDPISGHTALYWYRQSLGQGLEFLIYFQGNSAPDKSGLPSDRFSAERTGGSVSTLTIQRTQQEDSAVYLCASSLALGGGDYGYTFGSGTRLTVV.

A remark on this clonotype: The conserved final phenylalanine or tryptophan is absent from the CDR3, which likely points to a read error. V usage is TRBV4-2 and J usage is TRBJ1-6; D ambiguous. The CDR3 runs to 16 residues. V lost 7 bases and J 7 bases, leaving 20 bases between the germline ends. From germline, CDR1 is LGHNA and CDR2 YNFKEQ. The CDR3 is CASTMGARPLNSPLHV. CDR3 DNA: TGTGCCAGCACCATGGGTGCCCGACCTTTAAATTCACCCCTCCACGTT.

The V and J genes are TRBV12-3 or TRBV12-4 and TRBJ2-6; D may be TRBD1 (6 bases). The CDR3 has 15 amino acids. Trimming cost V 1 base and J 4 bases, with 8 bases left between them. CDR3 sequence: CASSLGQGGANVLTF. CDR3 bases: TGTGCCAGCAGTTTAGGGCAGGGGGGGGCCAACGTCCTGACTTTC.

This rearrangement joins TRBV19 to TRBJ2-7; 13 bases match TRBD2. The CDR3 contains 13 residues. V dropped 8 bases and J dropped 6; count of bases not matched to a gene: 4. Germline CDR1 and CDR2: LNHDA and SQIVND (reference sequence). CDR3 sequence reads: CASRGLAGLEQYF. In nucleotides, the CDR3 is TGTGCCAGTCGGGGACTAGCGGGACTCGAGCAGTACTTC. The complete variable domain, with remaining parts taken from reference TRBV19 and TRBJ2-7, reads DGGITQSPKYLFRKEGQNVTLSCEQNLNHDAMYWYRQDPGQGLRLIYYSQIVNDFQKGDIAEGYSVSREKKESFPLTVTSAQKNPTAFYLCASRGLAGLEQYFGPGTRLTVT.

This CDR3 is CASSGTAADTQYF. The CDR3 DNA is TGTGCCAGCAGCGGGACGGCGGCAGATACGCAGTATTTT. V is TRBV9 and J is TRBJ2-3; D not resolved. Germline loops: CDR1 SGDLS, CDR2 YYNGEE. Trimming removed 3 bases from V and 4 bases from J, with 9 bases in between. This CDR3 comprises 13 residues.

This clonotype was picked up a small number of times. V gene TRBV7-2 combines with J gene TRBJ2-2; 11 bases agree with TRBD1. The CDR3 has 15 amino acids. V was clipped by 3 bases and J by 6 bases; unmatched bases: 3. Germline CDR1 and CDR2: SGHTA and FQGNSA. As DNA, the CDR3 is TGTGCCAGCAGCTTCGGGACAGGGGGTTCCGGGGAGCTGTTTTTT. Residues: CASSFGTGGSGELFF.

The chain joins TRBV7-2 to TRBJ2-1, with TRBD2 as a possible D gene (6 bases). V was clipped by 1 base and J by 10 bases, with 17 bases between them. Germline-derived CDR1 and CDR2 are SGHTA and FQGNSA. The CDR3 has 15 residues. The CDR3 here is CASSLGGRLVREQFF. The CDR3 bases are TGTGCCAGCAGCTTAGGTGGGAGGTTAGTACGGGAGCAGTTCTTC.

The chain carries TRBV30 and TRBJ1-4; possible D gene TRBD1, 5 bases. Trimming took 4 bases from V and 6 from J, leaving 18 bases between them. The CDR3 sequence is 15 residues long. Germline V gene sequence: CDR1 GTSNPN, CDR2 SVGIG (reference sequence). CDR3 sequence: CAWKPPGLRDEKLFF. For the CDR3, the DNA is TGTGCCTGGAAGCCCCCGGGACTCCGGGATGAAAAACTGTTTTTT.

In its sample, this clonotype was seen a few times. The V gene is TRBV6-2 or TRBV6-3, the J gene TRBJ2-1; TRBD2 agrees at 9 bases. Germline trimming cut 6 bases from V and 0 bases from J; bases unmatched to any gene: 3. CDR3 size: 15 residues. Per germline, CDR1 MNHEY and CDR2 SVGEGT. The CDR3, as DNA: TGTGCCAGCAGCCAGCGGGGGGACTCCTACAATGAGCAGTTCTTC. It codes for CASSQRGDSYNEQFF.

This clonotype was seen only a few times. This chain uses TRBV20-1 with TRBJ2-5; either TRBD1 or TRBD2 may supply D (6 bases each). The tail of the sequence fits TRBJ2-4 better, so the J call may be wrong. This CDR3 is built from 15 residues. Per the germline V gene, CDR1 is DFQATT and CDR2 is SNEGSKA (reference sequence). The CDR3 sequence is CSASWGARGKNIQYF. For the CDR3, the DNA is TGCAGTGCTAGCTGGGGGGCGCGTGGCAAAAACATTCAGTACTTC.

The chain uses TRBV4-2 and TRBJ2-5; 7 bases agree with TRBD1. V dropped 4 bases and J dropped 11; count of bases not matched to a gene: 13. Looked up from germline, CDR1 is LGHNA and CDR2 is YNFKEQ. The CDR3 contains 14 residues. For the CDR3, the DNA is TGTGCCAGCAGCCCAGGGACAGATCTAAATGAGCAGTACTTC. Its protein product is CASSPGTDLNEQYF.

This clonotype was detected many times. The chain combines TRBV7-8 with TRBJ2-3; D possibly corresponds to TRBD2 (5 bases). The CDR3 spans 14 residues. CDR1 SGHVS and CDR2 FQNEAQ come from the germline V gene. V lost 4 bases, J lost 3 bases, and 11 bases lay in between. CDR3 sequence reads: CASSSSRGTDTQYF. The DNA for the CDR3 is TGTGCCAGCAGCTCCAGCAGAGGGACAGATACGCAGTATTTT.

A few counts support this clonotype. This rearrangement joins TRBV10-2 to TRBJ2-1; D is tentatively TRBD1 or TRBD2 (6 bases each). CDR1 is WSHSY, CDR2 SAAADI, per germline. V was pared by 10 bases and J by 8 bases, with 12 bases between. The CDR3 is made up of 11 amino acids. As DNA, the CDR3 is TGCGCCACCGGGGGCCTGGATGAGCAGTTCTTC. Translated: CATGGLDEQFF.

A single count supports this clonotype. The V call is TRBV19, the J call TRBJ1-2; 7 positions match TRBD1. The CDR3 loop spans 14 amino acids. Trimming at V came to 5 bases and at J to 8 bases, leaving 11 bases not matched to a gene. Germline assignment: CDR1 LNHDA and CDR2 SQIVND (reference sequence). The CDR3 bases are TGTGCCAGTAGTCGACAGGGCCCAAAAGCCGGCTACACCTTC. This gives the protein CASSRQGPKAGYTF.

This clonotype appeared a few times. The chain has TRBV7-9 and TRBJ2-1; TRBD1 or TRBD2 may be the D gene (5 bases each). CDR3 length equals 13 residues. Germline CDR1 and CDR2: SEHNR and FQNEAQ (reference sequence). V lost 1 base and J lost 14, with 15 bases in between. CDR3 loop: CASSLGLGRPKFF. The CDR3 bases are TGTGCCAGCAGCTTAGGGTTGGGACGCCCGAAGTTCTTC. Full variable domain (rest looked up from reference TRBV7-9 and TRBJ2-1): DTGVSQNPRHKITKRGQNVTFRCDPISEHNRLYWYRQTLGQGPEFLTYFQNEAQLEKSRLLSDRFSAERPKGSFSTLEIQRTEQGDSAMYLCASSLGLGRPKFFGPGTRLTVL.

This clonotype has a handful of counts. The chain couples TRBV20-1 to TRBJ1-4; D unresolved. Germline CDR1 and CDR2: DFQATT and SNEGSKA (reference sequence). The CDR3 extends over 14 amino acids. The V and J ends lost 3 bases and 8 bases respectively, with 16 bases between them. CDR3 residues: CSASNPGGSEKLFF. The CDR3 region has the DNA TGCAGTGCTAGCAATCCGGGAGGGAGCGAAAAACTGTTTTTT.

This clonotype was detected only a few times. The J gene is TRBJ2-5, the V gene TRBV5-5; tentatively, D is TRBD2 (5 bases). Trimming removed 1 base at V and 4 bases at J, with 14 bases between. Germline CDR1 reads SGHKS; CDR2 reads YYEKEE (reference sequence). This CDR3 region has 15 residues. DNA for the CDR3: TGTGCCAGCAGCTTGATTTGGGGAGTCCCAGAGACCCAGTACTTC. Residues: CASSLIWGVPETQYF. The variable domain in full, completed from reference TRBV5-5 and TRBJ2-5, reads DAGVTQSPTHLIKTRGQQVTLRCSPISGHKSVSWYQQVLGQGPQFIFQYYEKEERGRGNFPDRFSARQFPNYSSELNVNALLLGDSALYLCASSLIWGVPETQYFGPGTRLLVL.